These 13 T cell receptor beta chains came from one sample sequenced in a study of T cell changes during pregnancy in multiple sclerosis (dated by TCRdb to about 2019). Preparation of the library involved the immunoSEQ multiplex PCR assay. Imported from immuneACCESS, the table was reduced by TCRdb to in-frame sequences with V and J called. These copies leave out some clones; in studies compared against another copy, an unresolved V gene accounts for under half, and the cause of the remainder is not known. The table for this sample lists 70,000 to 95,000 clones; roughly 93% of them were counted only once. The ten most abundant clones make up roughly 2.2% of the sample. Sequenced here: peripheral blood, sampled in the third trimester of pregnancy. The origin of the receptors is a female donor with multiple sclerosis, enrolled in a pregnancy study.

V gene TRBV28 combines with J gene TRBJ2-1; D might be TRBD2 (5 bases). Germline assignment: CDR1 MDHEN and CDR2 SYDVKM. This CDR3 is 13 amino acids long. Between the trimmed V and J ends, which lost 6 bases and 9 bases, there was a span of 15 bases. The CDR3 DNA reads TGTGCCAGCAGCCTTCGAGTGGGGAGTGAGCAGTTCTTC. This encodes CASSLRVGSEQFF.

This clone was counted a single time. This chain uses TRBV19 with TRBJ1-1, with D uncertain. The CDR3 contains 10 residues. V lost 8 bases and J lost 10, with 11 bases in between. Germline lookup yields CDR1 LNHDA and CDR2 SQIVND (reference sequence). CDR3 DNA sequence: TGTGCCAGTGGTCCCCGGGGAGCTTTCTTT. This codes for CASGPRGAFF.

The V call is TRBV25-1, the J call TRBJ2-3; TRBD1 aligns across 9 bases. CDR3 length: 15 residues. Germline V gene data show CDR1 as MGHDK and CDR2 as SYGVNS. V trimming: 8 bases; J trimming: 5 bases; junction bases outside the gene matches: 11. The CDR3 sequence is CASEAGTGFVDTQYF. DNA for the CDR3: TGTGCCAGCGAAGCCGGGACAGGGTTTGTAGATACGCAGTATTTT. The full variable domain, in which reference TRBV25-1 and TRBJ2-3 provide the parts outside the CDR3, is EADIYQTPRYLVIGTGKKITLECSQTMGHDKMYWYQQDPGMELHLIHYSYGVNSTEKGDLSSESTVSRIRTEHFPLTLESARPSHTSQYLCASEAGTGFVDTQYFGPGTRLTVL.

The CDR3 nucleotides are TGTGCCAGCAGGCCGTGGAACTTCGGGGATGAGCAGTTCTTC. Translating it yields CASRPWNFGDEQFF. J is TRBJ2-1 and V is TRBV6-5; the D gene is possibly TRBD2 (5 bases). The CDR3 length is 14 residues. The V and J ends lost 6 bases and 8 bases respectively, with 17 bases between them. Germline V CDR1 and CDR2: MNHEY, SVGAGI.

The rearrangement uses TRBV5-6 and TRBJ2-1, with 10 bases fitting TRBD1. The germline V gene encodes CDR1 SGHDT and CDR2 YYEEEE. The junction had 10 bases not matched to a gene; V was cut back by 4 bases and J by 3 bases. CDR3 length equals 17 residues. CDR3 sequence (DNA): TGTGCCAGCAGCCCTAAACCAGGGGACAGGGGCTACAATGAGCAGTTCTTC. Translating it yields CASSPKPGDRGYNEQFF.

The J gene is TRBJ2-1, the V gene TRBV28, with D perhaps TRBD1 (5 bases). Germline CDR1 MDHEN, CDR2 SYDVKM. CDR3 length equals 16 residues. V lost 2 bases and J lost 0, with 11 bases in between. DNA for the CDR3: TGTGCCAGCAGTTTAATCGGCCAGGGCTCCTACAATGAGCAGTTCTTC. This encodes CASSLIGQGSYNEQFF.

This chain joins TRBV7-9 and TRBJ2-1, with a weak D call TRBD2 (6 bases). Germline V gene lookup returns CDR1 SEHNR and CDR2 FQNEAQ (reference sequence). This CDR3 is built from 14 residues. V dropped 1 base and J dropped 8 bases, with 12 bases sitting between them. In nucleotides, the CDR3 is TGTGCCAGCAGCTTAGAAGGAGGGTTCGATGAGCAGTTCTTC. This codes for CASSLEGGFDEQFF.

V usage is TRBV7-3 and J usage is TRBJ2-7; TRBD1 matches at 8 bases. There are 12 residues in the CDR3. Trimming cost V 5 bases and J 7 bases; bases outside gene matches: 4. Looked up from germline, CDR1 is SGHTA and CDR2 is FQGTGA. The CDR3 DNA reads as TGTGCCAGCAGCGAGACAGGGGATGAGCAGTACTTC. Residues: CASSETGDEQYF. The entire variable domain, with the rest obtained from reference TRBV7-3 and TRBJ2-7, is as follows: GAGVSQTPSNKVTEKGKYVELRCDPISGHTALYWYRQSLGQGPEFLIYFQGTGAADDSGLPNDRFFAVRPEGSVSTLKIQRTERGDSAVYLCASSETGDEQYFGPGTRLTVT.

This rearrangement joins TRBV7-2 to TRBJ2-3; 9 positions match TRBD2. The CDR3 loop spans 15 amino acids. The V gene's germline CDR1 is SGHTA and CDR2 FQGNSA. V was pared by 7 bases and J by 2 bases, with 7 bases of the junction left unmatched. The CDR3 coding sequence is TGTGCCAGCACCTTTAGCGGGAGAAACACAGATACGCAGTATTTT. Amino acid sequence: CASTFSGRNTDTQYF.

CDR3 in amino acids: CADPTTGETQYF. DNA for the CDR3: TGTGCCGATCCCACGACGGGAGAGACCCAGTACTTC. This chain links TRBV5-4 with TRBJ2-5, with D unresolved. This CDR3 is 12 amino acids long. The germline gives CDR1 SGHNT, CDR2 YYREEE (reference sequence). V was shortened by 10 bases and J by 4 bases, with 14 bases between the two germline ends. Together with reference TRBV5-4 and TRBJ2-5, the CDR3 gives the full variable domain: ETGVTQSPTHLIKTRGQQVTLRCSSQSGHNTVSWYQQALGQGPQFIFQYYREEENGRGNFPPRFSGLQFPNYSSELNVNALELDDSALYLCADPTTGETQYFGPGTRLLVL.

The chain joins TRBV5-4 to TRBJ2-3; D is unresolved. The CDR3 covers 14 residues. CDR1 and CDR2 from the germline V gene are SGHNT and YYREEE (reference sequence). Trimming left V 0 bases short and J 2 bases short, with 7 bases between. The CDR3 DNA reads as TGTGCCAGCAGCTTGGGTTCCAACACAGATACGCAGTATTTT. It encodes CASSLGSNTDTQYF.

The chain couples TRBV6-1 to TRBJ2-5, with 11 positions matching TRBD2. The junction had 6 bases not matched to a gene; V was cut back by 4 bases and J by 5 bases. Per germline, CDR1 MNHNS and CDR2 SASEGT. The CDR3 is made up of 15 amino acids. The CDR3 nucleotides read TGTGCCAGCAGTGGTAGCGGGAGGGCCGGTGAGACCCAGTACTTC. Amino acid sequence: CASSGSGRAGETQYF.

The rearrangement links TRBV28 to TRBJ2-1; 15 bases map to TRBD2. In germline, CDR1 is MDHEN, CDR2 SYDVKM. V gave up 7 bases and J gave up 3 bases; unmatched junction bases: 13. The CDR3 is 19 amino acids. In nucleotides, the CDR3 is TGTGCCAGCACCCCCGGGACTAGCGGGAGGATCCTCCTCTACAATGAGCAGTTCTTC. It is translated as CASTPGTSGRILLYNEQFF. The variable domain in full, with the rest retrieved from reference TRBV28 and TRBJ2-1, is DVKVTQSSRYLVKRTGEKVFLECVQDMDHENMFWYRQDPGLGLRLIYFSYDVKMKEKGDIPEGYSVSREKKERFSLILESASTNQTSMYLCASTPGTSGRILLYNEQFFGPGTRLTVL.